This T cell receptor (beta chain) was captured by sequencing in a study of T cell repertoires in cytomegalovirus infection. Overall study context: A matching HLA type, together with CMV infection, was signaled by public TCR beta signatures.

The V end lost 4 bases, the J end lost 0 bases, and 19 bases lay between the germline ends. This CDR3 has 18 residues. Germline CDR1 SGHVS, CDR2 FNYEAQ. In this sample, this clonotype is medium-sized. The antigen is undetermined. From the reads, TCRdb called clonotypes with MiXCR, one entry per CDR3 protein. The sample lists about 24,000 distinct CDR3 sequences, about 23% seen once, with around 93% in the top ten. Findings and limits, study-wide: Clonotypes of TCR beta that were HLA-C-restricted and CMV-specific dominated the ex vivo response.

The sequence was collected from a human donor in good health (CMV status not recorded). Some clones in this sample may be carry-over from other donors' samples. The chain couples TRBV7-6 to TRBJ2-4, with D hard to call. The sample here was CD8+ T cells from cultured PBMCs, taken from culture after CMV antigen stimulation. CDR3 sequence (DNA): TGTGCCAGCAGCTCTAAGCCCCCTTGGGTGGAAGCCAAAAACATTCAGTACTTC. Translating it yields CASSSKPPWVEAKNIQYF. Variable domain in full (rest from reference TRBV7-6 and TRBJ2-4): GAGVSQSPRYKVTKRGQDVALRCDPISGHVSLYWYRQALGQGPEFLTYFNYEAQQDKSGLPNDRFSAERPEGSISTLTIQRTEQRDSAMYRCASSSKPPWVEAKNIQYFGAGTRLSVL.